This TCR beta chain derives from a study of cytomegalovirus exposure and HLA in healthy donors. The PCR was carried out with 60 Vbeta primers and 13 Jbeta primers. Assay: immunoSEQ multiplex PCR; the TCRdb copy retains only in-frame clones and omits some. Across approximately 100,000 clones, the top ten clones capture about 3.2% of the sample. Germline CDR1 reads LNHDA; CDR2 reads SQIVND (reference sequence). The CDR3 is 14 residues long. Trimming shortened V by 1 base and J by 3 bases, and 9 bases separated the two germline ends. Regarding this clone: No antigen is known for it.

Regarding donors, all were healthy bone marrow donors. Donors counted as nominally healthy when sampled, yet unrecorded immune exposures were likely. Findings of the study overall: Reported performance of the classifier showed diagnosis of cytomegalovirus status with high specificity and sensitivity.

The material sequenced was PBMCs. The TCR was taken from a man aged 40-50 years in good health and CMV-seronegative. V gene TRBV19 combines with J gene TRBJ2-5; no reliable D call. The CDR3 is CASSIAVREETQYF. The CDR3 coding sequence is TGTGCCAGTAGTATAGCCGTCCGGGAAGAGACCCAGTACTTC.